The 6 T cell receptor beta chains reported below all come from one sample, sequenced in a study of beta chain features in type 1 diabetes. The investigators reverse transcribed all of the isolated RNA, so they sequenced expressed TCRB transcripts. Generated by immunoSEQ multiplex PCR, the TCRdb table keeps only in-frame clones and is missing some. The sample has over 350,000 clones; about 15% are singletons. Sequencing was done on a sample of naive CD4+ T cells from blood. The receptors here all came from a young woman in good health.

In DNA form, the CDR3 reads TGTGCCAGCAACGAGTGGGAGGGCCGCAATGAGCAGTTCTTC. Its translation is CASNEWEGRNEQFF. This chain connects TRBV28 to TRBJ2-1, with 7 bases fitting TRBD2. Germline values: CDR1 MDHEN, CDR2 SYDVKM. With V trimmed by 7 bases and J by 6 bases, 9 bases remained unmatched. The CDR3 spans 14 residues.

This clone has only a few counts. This rearrangement joins TRBV28 to TRBJ2-1; D may be TRBD2 (7 bases). The V gene's germline CDR1 is MDHEN and CDR2 SYDVKM. The ends were cut back, 8 bases at V and 2 bases at J, with 19 bases in the middle. The CDR3 loop spans 16 amino acids. The CDR3 DNA reads TGTGCCAGCGGAGGGGGAGGGGGGGCCACCTACAATGAGCAGTTCTTC. Translating it yields CASGGGGGATYNEQFF.

The chain has TRBV27 and TRBJ2-1; 13 bases agree with TRBD2. Germline V gene lookup returns CDR1 MNHEY and CDR2 SMNVEV (reference sequence). The CDR3 runs 17 residues. The ends lost 2 bases at V and 5 bases at J; junction bases unmatched: 6. CDR3 in DNA: TGTGCCAGCAGTTTACACGGACTAGCGGGAGCCAACAATGAGCAGTTCTTC. As protein: CASSLHGLAGANNEQFF.

This clone has more than one count but fewer than ten. The chain combines TRBV30 with TRBJ2-2, with 7 bases that match TRBD1. From germline, CDR1 is GTSNPN and CDR2 SVGIG (reference sequence). Trimming took 5 bases from V and 0 from J; bases not matched to a gene: 3. The CDR3 contains 14 residues. DNA for the CDR3: TGTGCCTGGGAGGACAGGCCGAACACCGGGGAGCTGTTTTTT. Protein sequence: CAWEDRPNTGELFF. Supplemented by reference TRBV30 and TRBJ2-2, the full variable domain reads SQTIHQWPATLVQPVGSPLSLECTVEGTSNPNLYWYRQAAGRGLQLLFYSVGIGQISSEVPQNLSASRPQDRQFILSSKKLLLSDSGFYLCAWEDRPNTGELFFGEGSRLTVL.

The chain uses TRBV10-3 and TRBJ2-1; no clear D gene. Deletions cut 7 bases from V and 7 bases from J, with 8 bases between. Germline loops: CDR1 ENHRY, CDR2 SYGVKD. This CDR3 is 11 amino acids long. The DNA of the CDR3 is TGTGCCATCATGAGCGTTAATGAGCAGTTCTTC. This translates into CAIMSVNEQFF.

This clone has more than one count but fewer than ten. The chain uses TRBV9 and TRBJ2-2, with TRBD2 as a possible D gene (5 bases). The CDR3 has 15 residues. CDR1 is SGDLS and CDR2 is YYNGEE in the germline V gene. Trimming removed 4 bases from V and 6 bases from J, with 16 bases in between. The CDR3 protein is CASSTRGEGPGELFF. For the CDR3, the DNA is TGTGCCAGCAGCACTCGGGGTGAGGGCCCCGGGGAGCTGTTTTTT.